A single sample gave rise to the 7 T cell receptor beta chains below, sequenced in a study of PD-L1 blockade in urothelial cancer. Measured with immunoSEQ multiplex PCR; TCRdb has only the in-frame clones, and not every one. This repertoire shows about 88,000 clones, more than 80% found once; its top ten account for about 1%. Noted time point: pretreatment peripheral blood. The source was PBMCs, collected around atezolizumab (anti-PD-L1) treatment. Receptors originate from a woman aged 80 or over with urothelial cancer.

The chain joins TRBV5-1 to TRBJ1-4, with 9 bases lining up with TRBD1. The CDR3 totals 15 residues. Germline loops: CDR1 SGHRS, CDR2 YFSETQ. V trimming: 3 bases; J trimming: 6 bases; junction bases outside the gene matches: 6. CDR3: CASSSGQGTDEKLFF. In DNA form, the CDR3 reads TGCGCCAGCAGCTCCGGACAGGGGACGGATGAAAAACTGTTTTTT.

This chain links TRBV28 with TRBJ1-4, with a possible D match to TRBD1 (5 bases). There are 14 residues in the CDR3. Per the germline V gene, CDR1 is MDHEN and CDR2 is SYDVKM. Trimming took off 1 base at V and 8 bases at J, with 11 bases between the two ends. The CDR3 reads CASSLSGAGEKLFF. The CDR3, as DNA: TGTGCCAGCAGTTTATCTGGGGCTGGCGAAAAACTGTTTTTT.

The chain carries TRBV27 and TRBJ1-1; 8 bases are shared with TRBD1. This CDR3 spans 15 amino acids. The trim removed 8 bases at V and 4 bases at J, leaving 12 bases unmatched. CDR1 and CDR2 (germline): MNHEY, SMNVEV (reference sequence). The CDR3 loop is CASGRYGQGGTEAFF. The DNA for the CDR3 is TGTGCCAGCGGTCGATACGGACAGGGCGGCACTGAAGCTTTCTTT.

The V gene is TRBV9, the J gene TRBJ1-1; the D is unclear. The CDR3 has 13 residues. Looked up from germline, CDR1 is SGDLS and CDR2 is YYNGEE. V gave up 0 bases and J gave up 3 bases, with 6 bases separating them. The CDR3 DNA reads TGTGCCAGCAGCGTAGGCGACTACACTGAAGCTTTCTTT. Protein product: CASSVGDYTEAFF.

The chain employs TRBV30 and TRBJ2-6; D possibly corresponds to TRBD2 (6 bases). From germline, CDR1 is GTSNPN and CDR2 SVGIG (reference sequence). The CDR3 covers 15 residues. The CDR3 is CASSQGGSGANVLTF. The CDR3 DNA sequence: TGTGCTTCAAGCCAGGGAGGCTCTGGGGCCAACGTCCTGACTTTC.

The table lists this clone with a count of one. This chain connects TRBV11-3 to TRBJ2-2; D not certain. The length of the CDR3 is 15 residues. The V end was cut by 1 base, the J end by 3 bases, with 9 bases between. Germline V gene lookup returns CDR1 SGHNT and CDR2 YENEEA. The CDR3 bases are TGTGCCAGCAGCTTAGCACTTTTAGACACCGGGGAGCTGTTTTTT. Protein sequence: CASSLALLDTGELFF.

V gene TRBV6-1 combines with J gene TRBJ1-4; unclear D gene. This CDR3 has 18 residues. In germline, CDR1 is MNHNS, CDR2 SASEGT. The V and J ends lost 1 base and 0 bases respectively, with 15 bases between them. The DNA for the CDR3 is TGTGCCAGCAGTGAAGGTCTAGTAGGGAGCCCAACTAATGAAAAACTGTTTTTT. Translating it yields CASSEGLVGSPTNEKLFF.